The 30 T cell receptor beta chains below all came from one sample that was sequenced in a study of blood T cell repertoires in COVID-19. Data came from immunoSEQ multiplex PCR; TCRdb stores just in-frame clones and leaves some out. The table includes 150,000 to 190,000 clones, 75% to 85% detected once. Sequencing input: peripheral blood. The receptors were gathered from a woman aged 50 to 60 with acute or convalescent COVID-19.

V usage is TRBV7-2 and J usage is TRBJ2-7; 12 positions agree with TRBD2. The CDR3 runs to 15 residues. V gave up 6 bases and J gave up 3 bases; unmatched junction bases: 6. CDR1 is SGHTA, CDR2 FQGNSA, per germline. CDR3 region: CASRAGLAGNYEQYF. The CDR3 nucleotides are TGTGCCAGCAGAGCAGGACTAGCGGGAAACTACGAGCAGTACTTC.

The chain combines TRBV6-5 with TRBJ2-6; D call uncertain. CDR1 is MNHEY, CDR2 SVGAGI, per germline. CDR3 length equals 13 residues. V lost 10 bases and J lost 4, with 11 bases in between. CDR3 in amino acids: CATVPPGANVLTF. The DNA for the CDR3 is TGTGCCACCGTCCCCCCCGGGGCCAACGTCCTGACTTTC.

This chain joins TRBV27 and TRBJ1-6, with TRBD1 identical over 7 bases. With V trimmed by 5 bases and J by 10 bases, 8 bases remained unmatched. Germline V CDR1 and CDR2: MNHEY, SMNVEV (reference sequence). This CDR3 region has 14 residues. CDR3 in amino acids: CASSPGTAFSPLHF. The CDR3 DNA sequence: TGTGCCAGCAGTCCTGGGACAGCCTTCTCACCCCTCCACTTT.

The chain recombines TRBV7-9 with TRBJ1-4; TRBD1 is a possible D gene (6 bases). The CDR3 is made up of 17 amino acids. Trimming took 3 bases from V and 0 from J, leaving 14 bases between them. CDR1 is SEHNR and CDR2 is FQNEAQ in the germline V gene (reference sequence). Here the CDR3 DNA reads TGTGCCAGCAGCTTTGGCAGGGGCAGTGCAACTAATGAAAAACTGTTTTTT. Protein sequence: CASSFGRGSATNEKLFF.

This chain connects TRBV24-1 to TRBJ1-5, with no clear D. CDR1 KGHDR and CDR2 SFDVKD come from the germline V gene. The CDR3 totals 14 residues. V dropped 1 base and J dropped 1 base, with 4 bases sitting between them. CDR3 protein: CATSDFGSNQPQHF. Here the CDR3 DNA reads TGTGCCACCAGTGATTTCGGGAGCAATCAGCCCCAGCATTTT.

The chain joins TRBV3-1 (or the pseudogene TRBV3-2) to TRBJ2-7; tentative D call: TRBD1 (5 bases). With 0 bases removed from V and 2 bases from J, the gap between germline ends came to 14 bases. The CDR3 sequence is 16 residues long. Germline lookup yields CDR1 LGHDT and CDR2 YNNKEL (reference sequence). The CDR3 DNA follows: TGTGCCAGCAGCCAAGATGCAGGGTATCAAGCCTACGAGCAGTACTTC. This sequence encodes CASSQDAGYQAYEQYF.

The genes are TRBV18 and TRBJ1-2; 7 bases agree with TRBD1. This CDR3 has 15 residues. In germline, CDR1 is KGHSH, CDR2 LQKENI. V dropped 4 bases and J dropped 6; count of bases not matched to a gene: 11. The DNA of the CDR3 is TGTGCCAGCTCACTTGACAGGGAACTTATAGATGGCTACACCTTC. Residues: CASSLDRELIDGYTF.

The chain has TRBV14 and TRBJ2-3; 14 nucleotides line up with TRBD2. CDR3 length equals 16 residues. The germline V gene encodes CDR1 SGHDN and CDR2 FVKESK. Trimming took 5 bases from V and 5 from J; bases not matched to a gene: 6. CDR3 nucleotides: TGTGCCAGCAGCTTGGGGACTAGCGGGAGAATAGATACGCAGTATTTT. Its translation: CASSLGTSGRIDTQYF.

In DNA form, the CDR3 reads TGTGCCAGCAGCGAGTTTAACCGGGTTGGTGCTTTCTTT. Protein: CASSEFNRVGAFF. V is TRBV7-2 and J is TRBJ1-1; no firm D call. V lost 5 bases and J 11 bases, leaving 18 bases between the germline ends. Germline CDR1 reads SGHTA; CDR2 reads FQGNSA. The CDR3 consists of 13 residues.

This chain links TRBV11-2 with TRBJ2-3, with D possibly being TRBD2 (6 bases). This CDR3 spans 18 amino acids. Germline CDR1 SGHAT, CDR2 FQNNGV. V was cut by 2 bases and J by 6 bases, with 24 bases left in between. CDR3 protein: CASSLKTSAGTGGDTQYF. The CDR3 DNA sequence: TGTGCCAGCAGCTTAAAGACTTCGGCCGGGACTGGGGGGGATACGCAGTATTTT.

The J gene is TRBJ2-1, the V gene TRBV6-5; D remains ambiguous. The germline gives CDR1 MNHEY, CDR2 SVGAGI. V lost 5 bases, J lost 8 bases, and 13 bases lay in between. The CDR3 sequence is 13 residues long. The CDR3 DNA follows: TGTGCCAGCAGTCAAAGTCCGGGTGATGAGCAGTTCTTC. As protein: CASSQSPGDEQFF.

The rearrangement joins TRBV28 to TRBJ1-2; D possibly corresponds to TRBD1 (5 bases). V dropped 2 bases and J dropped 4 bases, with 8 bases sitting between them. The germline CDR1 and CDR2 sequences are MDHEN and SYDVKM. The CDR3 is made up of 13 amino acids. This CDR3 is CASSLLGPYGYTF. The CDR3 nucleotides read TGTGCCAGCAGTTTACTGGGGCCCTATGGCTACACCTTC.

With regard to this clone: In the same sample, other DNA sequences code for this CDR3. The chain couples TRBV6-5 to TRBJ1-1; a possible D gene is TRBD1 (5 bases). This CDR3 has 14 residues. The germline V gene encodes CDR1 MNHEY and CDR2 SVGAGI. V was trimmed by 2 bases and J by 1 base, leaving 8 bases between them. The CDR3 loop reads CASSYLQGNTEAFF. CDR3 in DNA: TGTGCCAGCAGTTACCTCCAGGGGAACACTGAAGCTTTCTTT.

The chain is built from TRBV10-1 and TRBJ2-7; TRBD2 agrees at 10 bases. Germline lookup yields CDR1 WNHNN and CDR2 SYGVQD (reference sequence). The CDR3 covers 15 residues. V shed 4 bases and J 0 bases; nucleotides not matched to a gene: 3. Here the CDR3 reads CASSALAGDSYEQYF. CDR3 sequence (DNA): TGCGCCAGCAGTGCCCTAGCGGGGGACTCCTACGAGCAGTACTTC.

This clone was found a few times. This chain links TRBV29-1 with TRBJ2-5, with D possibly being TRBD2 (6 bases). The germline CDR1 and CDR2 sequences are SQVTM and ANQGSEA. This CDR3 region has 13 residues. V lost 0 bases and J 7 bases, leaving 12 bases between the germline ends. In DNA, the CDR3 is TGCAGCGTTGAAGATCACGTGGGAGGGACCCAGTACTTC. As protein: CSVEDHVGGTQYF.

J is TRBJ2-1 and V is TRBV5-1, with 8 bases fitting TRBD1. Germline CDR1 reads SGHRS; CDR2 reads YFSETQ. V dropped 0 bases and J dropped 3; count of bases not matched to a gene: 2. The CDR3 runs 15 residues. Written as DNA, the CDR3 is TGCGCCAGCAGCTTGGGGGACAGGATCTACAATGAGCAGTTCTTC. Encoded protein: CASSLGDRIYNEQFF. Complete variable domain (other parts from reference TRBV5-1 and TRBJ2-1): KAGVTQTPRYLIKTRGQQVTLSCSPISGHRSVSWYQQTPGQGLQFLFEYFSETQRNKGNFPGRFSGRQFSNSRSEMNVSTLELGDSALYLCASSLGDRIYNEQFFGPGTRLTVL.

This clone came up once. CDR3 in amino acids: CAISDLAGGYEQYF. The CDR3, as DNA: TGTGCCATCAGTGATTTAGCGGGCGGGTACGAGCAGTACTTC. This chain joins TRBV10-3 and TRBJ2-7, with TRBD2 identical over 7 bases. With 3 bases clipped from V and 4 bases from J, the junction kept 6 bases outside the gene matches. CDR1 ENHRY and CDR2 SYGVKD come from the germline V gene. This CDR3 spans 14 amino acids.

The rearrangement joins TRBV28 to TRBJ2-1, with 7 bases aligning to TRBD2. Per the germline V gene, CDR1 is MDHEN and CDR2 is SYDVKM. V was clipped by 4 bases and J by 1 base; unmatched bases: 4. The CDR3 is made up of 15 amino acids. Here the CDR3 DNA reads TGTGCCAGCAGTTGGGGTAGCGGGTCCTACAATGAGCAGTTCTTC. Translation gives CASSWGSGSYNEQFF.

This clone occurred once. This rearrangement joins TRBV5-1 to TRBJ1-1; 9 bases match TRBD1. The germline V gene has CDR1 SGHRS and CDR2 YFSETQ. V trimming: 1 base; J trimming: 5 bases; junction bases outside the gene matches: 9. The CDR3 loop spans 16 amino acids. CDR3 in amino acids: CASSLWDRVQGTEAFF. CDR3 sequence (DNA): TGCGCCAGCAGCTTGTGGGACAGGGTCCAGGGGACTGAAGCTTTCTTT.

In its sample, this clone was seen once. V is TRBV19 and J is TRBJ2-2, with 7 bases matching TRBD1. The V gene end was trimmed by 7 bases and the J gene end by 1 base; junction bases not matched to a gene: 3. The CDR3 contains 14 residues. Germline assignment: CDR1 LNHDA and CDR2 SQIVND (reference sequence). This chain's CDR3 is CASTRDRNTGELFF. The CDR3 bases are TGTGCCAGTACCCGGGACAGGAACACCGGGGAGCTGTTTTTT.

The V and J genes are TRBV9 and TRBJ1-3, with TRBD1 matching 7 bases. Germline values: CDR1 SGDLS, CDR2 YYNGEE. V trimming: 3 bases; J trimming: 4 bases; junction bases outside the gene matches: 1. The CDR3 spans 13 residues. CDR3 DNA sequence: TGTGCCAGCAGCGGGACAGGCGGAAACACCATATATTTT. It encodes CASSGTGGNTIYF.

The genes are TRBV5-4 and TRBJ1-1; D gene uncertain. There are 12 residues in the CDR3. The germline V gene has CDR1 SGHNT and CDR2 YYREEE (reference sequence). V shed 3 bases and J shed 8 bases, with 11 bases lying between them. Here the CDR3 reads CASSSVREEAFF. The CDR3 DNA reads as TGTGCCAGCAGCTCGGTCCGCGAAGAAGCTTTCTTT.

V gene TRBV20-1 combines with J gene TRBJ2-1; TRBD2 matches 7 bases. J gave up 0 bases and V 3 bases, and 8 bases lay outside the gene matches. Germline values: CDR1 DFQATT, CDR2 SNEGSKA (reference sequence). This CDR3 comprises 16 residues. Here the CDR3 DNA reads TGCAGTGCTAGTACCACAGCGGGGAACTCCTACAATGAGCAGTTCTTC. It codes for CSASTTAGNSYNEQFF.

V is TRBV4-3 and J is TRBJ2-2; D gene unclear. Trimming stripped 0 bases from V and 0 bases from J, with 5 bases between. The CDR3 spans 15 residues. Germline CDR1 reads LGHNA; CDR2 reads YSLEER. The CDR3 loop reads CASSQDSSNTGELFF. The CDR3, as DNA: TGCGCCAGCAGCCAAGATTCGTCGAACACCGGGGAGCTGTTTTTT.

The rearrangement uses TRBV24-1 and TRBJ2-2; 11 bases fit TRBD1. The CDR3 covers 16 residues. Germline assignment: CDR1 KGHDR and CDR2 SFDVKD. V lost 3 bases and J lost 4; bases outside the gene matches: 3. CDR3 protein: CATSDPGQGGTGELFF. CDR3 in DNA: TGTGCCACCAGTGATCCGGGACAGGGGGGCACCGGGGAGCTGTTTTTT.

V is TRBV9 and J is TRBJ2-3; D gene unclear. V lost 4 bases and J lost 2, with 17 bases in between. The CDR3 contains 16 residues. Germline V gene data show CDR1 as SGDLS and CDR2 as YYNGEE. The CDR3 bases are TGTGCCAGCAGCATCAGTGGTCGGCGGTCCACAGATACGCAGTATTTT. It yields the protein CASSISGRRSTDTQYF.

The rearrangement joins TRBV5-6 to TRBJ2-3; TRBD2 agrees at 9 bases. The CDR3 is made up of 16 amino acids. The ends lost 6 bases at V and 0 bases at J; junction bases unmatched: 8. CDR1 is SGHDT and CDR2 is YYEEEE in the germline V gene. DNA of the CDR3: TGTGCCAGCATCGACATAGCGGGGGAGAGCACAGATACGCAGTATTTT. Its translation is CASIDIAGESTDTQYF.

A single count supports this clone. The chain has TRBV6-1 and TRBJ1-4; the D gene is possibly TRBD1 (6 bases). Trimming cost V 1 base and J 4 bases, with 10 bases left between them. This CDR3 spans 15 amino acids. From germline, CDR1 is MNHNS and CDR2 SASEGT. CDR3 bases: TGTGCCAGCAGTGAAGTTGCAGGGGTTAATGAAAAACTGTTTTTT. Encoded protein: CASSEVAGVNEKLFF.

The CDR3 is CASSSPILAGTSTDTQYF. The CDR3 DNA is TGTGCCAGCAGTTCACCGATACTAGCGGGGACTAGCACAGATACGCAGTATTTT. The V and J genes are TRBV28 and TRBJ2-3; 10 bases line up with TRBD2. This CDR3 region has 18 residues. CDR1 is MDHEN and CDR2 is SYDVKM in the germline V gene. Unmatched junction bases numbered 10, after V lost 4 bases and J lost 0 bases.

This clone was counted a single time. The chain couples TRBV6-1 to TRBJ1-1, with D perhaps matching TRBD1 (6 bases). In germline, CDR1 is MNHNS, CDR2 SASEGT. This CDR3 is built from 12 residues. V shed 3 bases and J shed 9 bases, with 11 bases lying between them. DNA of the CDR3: TGTGCCAGCAGTGACCCGGGACACCAAGCTTTCTTT. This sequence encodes CASSDPGHQAFF.